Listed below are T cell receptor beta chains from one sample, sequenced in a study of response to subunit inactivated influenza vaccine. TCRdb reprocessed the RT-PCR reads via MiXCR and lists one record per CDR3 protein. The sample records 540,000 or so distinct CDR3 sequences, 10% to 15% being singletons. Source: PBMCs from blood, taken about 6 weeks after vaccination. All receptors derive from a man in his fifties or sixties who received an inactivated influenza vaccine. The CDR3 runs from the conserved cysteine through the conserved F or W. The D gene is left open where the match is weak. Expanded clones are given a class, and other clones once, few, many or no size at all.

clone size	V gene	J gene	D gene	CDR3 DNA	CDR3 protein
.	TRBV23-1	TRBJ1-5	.	TGCGCCAGCAGTCCGAACCTTTGGGGACCTAGCAATCAGCCCCAGCATTTT	CASSPNLWGPSNQPQHF
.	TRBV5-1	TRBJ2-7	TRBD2	TGCGCCAGCAGCCCAGTTCCTAGCGGGAGTTTATCTCTCTACGAGCAGTACTTC	CASSPVPSGSLSLYEQYF
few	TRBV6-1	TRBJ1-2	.	TGTGCCAGCAGCCCGAACCGGGACGTTCGCAGCTACACCTTC	CASSPNRDVRSYTF
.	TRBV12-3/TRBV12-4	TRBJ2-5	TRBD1	TGTGCCAGCAGTCCGCTGACAGGGGGAGAGACCCAGTACTTC	CASSPLTGGETQYF
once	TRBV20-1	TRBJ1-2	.	TGCAGTGCGCGGGACAACGACTATGGCTACACCTTC	CSARDNDYGYTF
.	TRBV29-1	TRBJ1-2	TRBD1	TGCAGCGTTGTTTGGCCGGGACAGTATGGCTACACCTTC	CSVVWPGQYGYTF
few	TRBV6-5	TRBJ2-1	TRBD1	TGTGCCAGCAGTTCCGGGACAGGGTGGAACAATGAGCAGTTCTTC	CASSSGTGWNNEQFF
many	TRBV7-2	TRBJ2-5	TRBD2	TGTGCCAGCAGCCTAGCGGGGCCACAGCTTCAAGAGACCCAGTACTTC	CASSLAGPQLQETQYF
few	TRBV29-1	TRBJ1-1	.	TGCAGCGTTGAAGATCTAGGGTTGGGGACTGAAGCTTTCTTT	CSVEDLGLGTEAFF
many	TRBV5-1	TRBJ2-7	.	TGCGCCAGCAGAGATCTACAGGATGCCTACGAGCAGTACTTC	CASRDLQDAYEQYF
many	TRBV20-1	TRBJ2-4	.	TGCAGTGCTAGAGAGGTGTGGACCGCCAAAAACATTCAGTACTTC	CSAREVWTAKNIQYF
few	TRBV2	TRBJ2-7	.	TGTGCCAGCAGCGCCCTAGTCCTCTCCTACGAGCAGTACTTC	CASSALVLSYEQYF
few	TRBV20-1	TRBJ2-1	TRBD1	TGCAGTGCTAGCGACAGGGGAATCAATGAGCAGTTCTTC	CSASDRGINEQFF
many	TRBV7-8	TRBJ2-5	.	TGTGCCAGCAGCCCTCCAGGGGCTGGAGAGACCCAGTACTTC	CASSPPGAGETQYF
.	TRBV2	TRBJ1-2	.	TGTGCCAGCCGACCTTCAGGAAACTATGGCTACACCTTC	CASRPSGNYGYTF
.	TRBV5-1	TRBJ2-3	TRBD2	TGCGCCAGCAGCTTGGCCCAGACTAGCGGGAGGATCACAGATACGCAGTATTTT	CASSLAQTSGRITDTQYF
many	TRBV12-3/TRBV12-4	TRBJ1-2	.	TGTGCCAGCAGCCCAGGGGTTTACGGCTACACCTTC	CASSPGVYGYTF
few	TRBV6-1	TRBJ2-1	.	TGTGCCAGCAATAACCGGGACAAATACAATGAGCAGTTCTTC	CASNNRDKYNEQFF
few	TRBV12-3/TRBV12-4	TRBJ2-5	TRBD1	TGTGCCAGCAGTAAAAGACAGGGGCTTATCCAAGAGACCCAGTACTTC	CASSKRQGLIQETQYF
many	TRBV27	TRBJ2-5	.	TGTGCCAGCAGTGGTGTCAGGAGTCGGACTGAGACCCAGTACTTC	CASSGVRSRTETQYF
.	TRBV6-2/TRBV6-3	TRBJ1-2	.	TGTGCCAGCAGCCCACAACAGGGCGGTTTTCGCTACACCTTC	CASSPQQGGFRYTF
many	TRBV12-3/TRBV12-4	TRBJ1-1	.	TGTGCCAGCAAAGACTGGGGGTTTGAAGCTTTCTTT	CASKDWGFEAFF
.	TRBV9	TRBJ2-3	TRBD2	TGTGCCAGCAGCGTGGGGCTAGCGGGAGTACGAGATACGCAGTATTTT	CASSVGLAGVRDTQYF
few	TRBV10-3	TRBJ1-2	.	TGTGCCATCAGTGAGTCGTCGGGTGGCTACACCTTC	CAISESSGGYTF
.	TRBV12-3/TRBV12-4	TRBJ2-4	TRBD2	TGTGCCAGCAGTTCCGAATGGGCGGGGGGGAAAAACATTCAGTACTTC	CASSSEWAGGKNIQYF
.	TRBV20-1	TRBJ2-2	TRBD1	TGCAGTGCTAGAATAGGGACAGGGGGCATCACCGGGGAGCTGTTTTTT	CSARIGTGGITGELFF
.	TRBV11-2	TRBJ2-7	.	TGTGCCAGCAGCCCTATAAGGGGACCACGGGGATCCTACGAGCAGTACTTC	CASSPIRGPRGSYEQYF
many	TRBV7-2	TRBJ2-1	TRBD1	TGTGCCAGCAGCCCCCGACAGGGGGCCAGCGAGCAGTTCTTC	CASSPRQGASEQFF
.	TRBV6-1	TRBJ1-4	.	TGTGCCAGCAGTGATGTCGACATTGAAAAACTGTTTTTT	CASSDVDIEKLFF
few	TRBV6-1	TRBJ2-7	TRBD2	TGTGCCAGCAGCTTTGGACTAGGTGGTTACGAGCAGTACTTC	CASSFGLGGYEQYF
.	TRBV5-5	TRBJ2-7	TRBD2	TGTGCCAGCACCCCTTGGCGGACTAGCGGGGGGCGCTCCTACGAGCAGTACTTC	CASTPWRTSGGRSYEQYF
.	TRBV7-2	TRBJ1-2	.	TGTGCCAGCAGCTCAGGACAGCGTCTCTATGGCTACACCTTC	CASSSGQRLYGYTF
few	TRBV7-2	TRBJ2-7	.	TGTGCCAGCAGCTTAGAAGTCTCGTGGGAGCAGTACTTC	CASSLEVSWEQYF
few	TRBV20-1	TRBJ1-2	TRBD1	TGCAGTCCCCGGGACAGGGGGCAAGACTATGGCTACACCTTC	CSPRDRGQDYGYTF
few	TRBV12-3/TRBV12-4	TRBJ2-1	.	TGTGCCAGCAGTCCGATCAACAGGCCCCGGGGGAATGAGCAGTTCTTC	CASSPINRPRGNEQFF
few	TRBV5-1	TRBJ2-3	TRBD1	TGCGCCAGCAGCTTGGTCAGGGGGCACGACACAGATACGCAGTATTTT	CASSLVRGHDTDTQYF
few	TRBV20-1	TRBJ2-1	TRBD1	TGCAGTGCTTTCAACCTGGGACAGGGGGCCCACAATGAGCAGTTCTTC	CSAFNLGQGAHNEQFF
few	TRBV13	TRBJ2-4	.	TGTGCCAGCAGCCGAGTACCCAAAAACATTCAGTACTTC	CASSRVPKNIQYF
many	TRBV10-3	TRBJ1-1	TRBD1	TGTGCCATCAGTACCTCCCAGGGGGCAAAAGACACTGAAGCTTTCTTT	CAISTSQGAKDTEAFF
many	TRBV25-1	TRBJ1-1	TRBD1	TGTGCCAGCGTAGGGGGCGTGGGTACTGAAGCTTTCTTT	CASVGGVGTEAFF
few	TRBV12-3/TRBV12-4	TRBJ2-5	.	TGTGCCAGCACCAAGACAGGCCGCCAAGAGACCCAGTACTTC	CASTKTGRQETQYF
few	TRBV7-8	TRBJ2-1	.	TGTGCCAGCAGCTTAGCTGCCCACGTTCGGCAGTTCTTC	CASSLAAHVRQFF
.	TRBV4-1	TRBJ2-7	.	TGCGCCAGCAGCCAGGAAGCAGGGTCCACTAACGAGCAGTACTTC	CASSQEAGSTNEQYF
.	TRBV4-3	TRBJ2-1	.	TGCGCCAGCAGCCAAGATGGGGTCGGCCTGCAGTTCTTC	CASSQDGVGLQFF
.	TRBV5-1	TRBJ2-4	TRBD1	TGCGCCAGCAGCCCGGGGACAGGGCGAGGAAACATTCAGTACTTC	CASSPGTGRGNIQYF
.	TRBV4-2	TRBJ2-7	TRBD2	TGTGCCAGCAGCCAAGCCGGACTAGCGGATTACGAGCAGTACTTC	CASSQAGLADYEQYF
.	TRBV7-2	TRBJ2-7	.	TGTGCCAGCAGTTATATCCGGGACACCTACGAGCAGTACTTC	CASSYIRDTYEQYF
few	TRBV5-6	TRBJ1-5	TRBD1	TGTGCCAGCAGCTCTTGGACAGGTTATCAGCCCCAGCATTTT	CASSSWTGYQPQHF
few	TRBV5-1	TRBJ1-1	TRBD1	TGCGCCAGCAGCTTGGCGGGACAGGGGGGTGCTGAAGCTTTCTTT	CASSLAGQGGAEAFF
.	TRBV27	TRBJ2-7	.	TGTGCCAGCAGTTCCCTCGGCCTCTACGAGCAGTACTTC	CASSSLGLYEQYF
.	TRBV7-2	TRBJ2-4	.	TGTGCCAGCAGCCCGTACCCTCAGGGGGGAGCCAAAAACATTCAGTACTTC	CASSPYPQGGAKNIQYF
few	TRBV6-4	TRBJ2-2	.	TGTGCCAGCAGTAAGGACCTCACCGGGGAGCTGTTTTTT	CASSKDLTGELFF
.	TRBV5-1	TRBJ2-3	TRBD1	TGCGCCAGCAGTTTGGGACAGGGTGATTGGGATACGCAGTATTTT	CASSLGQGDWDTQYF
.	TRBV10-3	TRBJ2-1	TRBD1	TGTGCCATCAGGAGGGGACAGGGAGTGGAGCAGTTCTTC	CAIRRGQGVEQFF
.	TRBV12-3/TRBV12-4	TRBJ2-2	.	TGTGCCAGCAGTAGGGGGTCCGGGGAGCTGTTTTTT	CASSRGSGELFF
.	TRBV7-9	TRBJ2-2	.	TGTGCCAGCAGCTTAGCTATCGTCACGGGGACCGGGGAGCTGTTTTTT	CASSLAIVTGTGELFF
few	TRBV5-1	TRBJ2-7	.	TGCGCCAGCAGCCAAACAGGGTCCCCCTACGAGCAGTACTTC	CASSQTGSPYEQYF
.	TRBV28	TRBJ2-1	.	TGTGCCAGCAGTTCCCCGCCAGTTTGGGGTGAGCAGTTCTTC	CASSSPPVWGEQFF
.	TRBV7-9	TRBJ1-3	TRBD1	TGTGCCAGCAGCCCTAGGACAGGGGGCTCTGGAAACACCATATATTTT	CASSPRTGGSGNTIYF